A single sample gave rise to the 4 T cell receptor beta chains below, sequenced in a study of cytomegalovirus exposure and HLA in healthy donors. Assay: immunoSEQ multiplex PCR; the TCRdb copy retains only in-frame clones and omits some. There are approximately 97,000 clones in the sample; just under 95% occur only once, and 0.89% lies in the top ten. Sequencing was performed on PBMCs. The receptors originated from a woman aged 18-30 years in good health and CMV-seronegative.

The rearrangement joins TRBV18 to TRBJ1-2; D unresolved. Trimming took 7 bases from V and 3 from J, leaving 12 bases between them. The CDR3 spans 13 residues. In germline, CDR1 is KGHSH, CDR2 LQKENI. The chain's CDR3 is CASYGDFYYGYTF. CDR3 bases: TGTGCCAGCTATGGAGATTTTTACTATGGCTACACCTTC.

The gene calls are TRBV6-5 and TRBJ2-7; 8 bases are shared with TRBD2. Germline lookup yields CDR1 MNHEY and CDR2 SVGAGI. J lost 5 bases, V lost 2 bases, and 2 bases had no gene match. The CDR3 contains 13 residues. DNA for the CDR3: TGTGCCAGCAGTTACGGAGCGGGGGACGAGCAGTACTTC. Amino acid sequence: CASSYGAGDEQYF.

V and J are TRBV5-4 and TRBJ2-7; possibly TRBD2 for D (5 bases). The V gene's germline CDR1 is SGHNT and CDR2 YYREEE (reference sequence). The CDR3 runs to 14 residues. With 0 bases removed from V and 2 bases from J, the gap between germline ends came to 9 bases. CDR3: CASSLDVGTYEQYF. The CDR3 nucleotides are TGTGCCAGCAGCTTGGATGTCGGGACCTACGAGCAGTACTTC.

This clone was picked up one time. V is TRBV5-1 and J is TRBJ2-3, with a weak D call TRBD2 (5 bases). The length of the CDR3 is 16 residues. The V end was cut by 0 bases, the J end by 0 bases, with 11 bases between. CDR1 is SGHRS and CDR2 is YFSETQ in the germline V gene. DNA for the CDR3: TGCGCCAGCAGCTTGGGAGGGCGGATGAGCACAGATACGCAGTATTTT. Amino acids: CASSLGGRMSTDTQYF.